This is a list of T cell receptor beta chains from one sample in a study of T-cell reconstitution after alpha-beta-depleted transplantation in children. TCRdb redid the calling of the PCR reads with MiXCR, one entry per CDR3 protein. The repertoire includes approximately 500,000 distinct CDR3 sequences, roughly a quarter of them detected once, and about a third sits in the top ten. The sequencing here drew on PBMCs, taken before TCRalphabeta/CD19-depleted stem cell transplant. These receptors originate from a boy under three years old with Wiskott-Aldrich syndrome, due to receive a stem cell transplant. Each CDR3 is given with its conserved first and last residue. D genes are given only for firm matches. Not every row has a clone size; where given, it reads once, few, many or a size class.

abundance | j_gene | v_gene | d_gene | CDR3aa | CDR3nt
many | TRBJ2-1 | TRBV25-1 | TRBD2 | CASSERGSYNEQFF | TGTGCCAGCAGTGAGCGGGGGTCGTACAATGAGCAGTTCTTC
few | TRBJ2-1 | TRBV5-1 | TRBD2 | CASSLITGGNEQFF | TGCGCCAGCAGCTTGATTACGGGAGGCAATGAGCAGTTCTTC
- | TRBJ2-7 | TRBV5-6 | - | CASSLWQAYEQYF | TGTGCCAGCAGCTTGTGGCAGGCCTACGAGCAGTACTTC
- | TRBJ2-5 | TRBV3-1 | TRBD2 | CASSHELAGDETQYF | TGTGCCAGCAGCCATGAACTAGCGGGAGACGAGACCCAGTACTTC
few | TRBJ2-3 | TRBV10-3 | - | CATRQTDTQYF | TGTGCCACCCGACAAACAGATACGCAGTATTTT
- | TRBJ2-6 | TRBV25-1 | TRBD1 | CASSESGTGLSGANVLTF | TGTGCCAGCAGTGAATCCGGGACAGGCCTCTCTGGGGCCAACGTCCTGACTTTC
- | TRBJ2-1 | TRBV4-1 | TRBD1 | CASSQDRGDRARNEQFF | TGCGCCAGCAGCCAAGACAGGGGGGACAGGGCTCGCAATGAGCAGTTCTTC
- | TRBJ2-1 | TRBV27 | - | CASSLTPFRGPLYNEQFF | TGTGCCAGCAGTTTGACCCCTTTTCGGGGACCCTTATACAATGAGCAGTTCTTC
- | TRBJ2-5 | TRBV15 | - | CATSLGAVETQYF | TGTGCCACCAGCTTAGGGGCGGTAGAGACCCAGTACTTC
few | TRBJ1-4 | TRBV10-3 | TRBD1 | CATRDSTNEKLFF | TGTGCCACCAGGGACAGTACCAATGAAAAACTGTTTTTT
- | TRBJ2-3 | TRBV7-9 | - | CASSSFSEHPITDTQYF | TGTGCCAGCAGCTCATTCTCGGAGCATCCGATCACAGATACGCAGTATTTT
few | TRBJ2-5 | TRBV12-3/TRBV12-4 | TRBD2 | CASRPSGGPGTQYF | TGTGCCAGCAGACCTAGCGGGGGGCCGGGCACCCAGTACTTC
- | TRBJ2-2 | TRBV5-1 | - | CATGQNTGELFF | TGCGCCACGGGGCAGAACACCGGGGAGCTGTTTTTT
- | TRBJ2-3 | TRBV20-1 | TRBD2 | CSASLPSGRVADTQYF | TGCAGTGCTAGTCTACCTAGCGGGAGGGTAGCAGATACGCAGTATTTT
- | TRBJ1-1 | TRBV28 | - | CASSFGQRGTEAFF | TGTGCCAGCAGTTTCGGACAGAGGGGCACTGAAGCTTTCTTT
few | TRBJ2-2 | TRBV24-1 | TRBD2 | CATSDSGLAVIGELFF | TGTGCCACCAGTGATTCTGGACTAGCGGTTATCGGGGAGCTGTTTTTT
- | TRBJ1-5 | TRBV19 | TRBD1 | CASSTRQGTRQPQHF | TGTGCCAGTAGTACGAGACAGGGTACTCGGCAGCCCCAGCATTTT
few | TRBJ2-7 | TRBV5-1 | - | CASSLPGGYYEQYF | TGCGCCAGCAGCTTGCCCGGCGGTTACTACGAGCAGTACTTC
few | TRBJ2-6 | TRBV7-3 | TRBD1 | CASSLFGTESGANVLTF | TGTGCCAGCAGCTTATTCGGGACAGAGTCTGGGGCCAACGTCCTGACTTTC
- | TRBJ1-1 | TRBV5-1 | - | CASSLRPLKTGNTEAFF | TGCGCCAGCAGCTTGAGGCCCCTGAAGACAGGGAACACTGAAGCTTTCTTT
- | TRBJ1-1 | TRBV28 | - | CASSQQEAWNTEAFF | TGTGCCAGCAGTCAACAGGAAGCGTGGAACACTGAAGCTTTCTTT
few | TRBJ2-7 | TRBV6-5 | - | CASSYGGSEQYF | TGTGCCAGCAGTTATGGGGGTAGCGAGCAGTACTTC
once | TRBJ1-5 | TRBV18 | TRBD1 | CASSPPGQGVYQPQHF | TGTGCCAGCTCACCACCGGGACAGGGGGTATATCAGCCCCAGCATTTT